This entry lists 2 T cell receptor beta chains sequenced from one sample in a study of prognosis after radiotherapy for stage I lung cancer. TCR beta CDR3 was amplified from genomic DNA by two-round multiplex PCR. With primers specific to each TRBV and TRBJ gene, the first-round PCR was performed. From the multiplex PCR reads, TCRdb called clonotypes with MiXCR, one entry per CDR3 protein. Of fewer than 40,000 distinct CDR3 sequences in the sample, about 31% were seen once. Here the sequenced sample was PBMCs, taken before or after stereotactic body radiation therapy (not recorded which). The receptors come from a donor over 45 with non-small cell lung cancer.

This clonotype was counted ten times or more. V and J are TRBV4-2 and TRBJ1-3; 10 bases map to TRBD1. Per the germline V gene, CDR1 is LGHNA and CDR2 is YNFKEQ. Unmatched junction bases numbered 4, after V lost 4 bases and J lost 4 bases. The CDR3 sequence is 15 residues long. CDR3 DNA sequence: TGTGCCAGCAGCCCGATGACAGGGGGCGGAAACACCATATATTTT. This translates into CASSPMTGGGNTIYF.

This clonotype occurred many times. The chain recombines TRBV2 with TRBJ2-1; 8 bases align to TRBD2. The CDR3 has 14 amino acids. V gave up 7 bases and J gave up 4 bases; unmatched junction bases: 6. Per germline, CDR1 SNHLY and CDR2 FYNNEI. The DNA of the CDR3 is TGTGCCAGCATGGGGCGGGGGGAGTACAATGAGCAGTTCTTC. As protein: CASMGRGEYNEQFF.